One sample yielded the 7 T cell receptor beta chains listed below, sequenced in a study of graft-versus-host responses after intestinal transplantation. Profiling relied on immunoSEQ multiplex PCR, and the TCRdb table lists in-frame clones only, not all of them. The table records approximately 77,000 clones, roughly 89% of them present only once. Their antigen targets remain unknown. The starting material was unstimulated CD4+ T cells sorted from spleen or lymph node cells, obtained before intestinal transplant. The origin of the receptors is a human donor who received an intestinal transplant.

The CDR3 sequence is CASSQDRGRTDTQYF. Here the CDR3 DNA reads TGTGCCAGCAGCCAGGACAGGGGGCGAACAGATACGCAGTATTTT. The rearrangement uses TRBV28 and TRBJ2-3; 11 nucleotides align to TRBD1. Trimming at V came to 6 bases and at J to 3 bases, leaving 5 bases not matched to a gene. Germline V CDR1 and CDR2: MDHEN, SYDVKM. CDR3 size: 15 residues.

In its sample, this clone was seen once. The CDR3 sequence: CASGQWDTQYF. Written as DNA, the CDR3 is TGTGCCAGCGGGCAGTGGGATACGCAGTATTTT. V usage is TRBV28 and J usage is TRBJ2-3; the D is unclear. Germline V gene lookup returns CDR1 MDHEN and CDR2 SYDVKM. This CDR3 spans 11 amino acids. V was trimmed by 8 bases and J by 6 bases, leaving 9 bases between them.

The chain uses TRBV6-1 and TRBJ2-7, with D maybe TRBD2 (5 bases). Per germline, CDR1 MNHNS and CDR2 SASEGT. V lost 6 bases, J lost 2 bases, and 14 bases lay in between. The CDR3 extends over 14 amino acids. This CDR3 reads CASRREGVAYEQYF. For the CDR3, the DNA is TGTGCCAGCAGGAGGGAAGGAGTGGCCTACGAGCAGTACTTC.

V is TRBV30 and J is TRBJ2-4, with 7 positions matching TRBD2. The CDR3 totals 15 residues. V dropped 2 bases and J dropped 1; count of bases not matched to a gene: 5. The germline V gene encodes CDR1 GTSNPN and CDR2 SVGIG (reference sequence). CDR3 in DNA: TGTGCCTGGAGTCGTAACGGGGGGGCCAAAAACATTCAGTACTTC. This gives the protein CAWSRNGGAKNIQYF.

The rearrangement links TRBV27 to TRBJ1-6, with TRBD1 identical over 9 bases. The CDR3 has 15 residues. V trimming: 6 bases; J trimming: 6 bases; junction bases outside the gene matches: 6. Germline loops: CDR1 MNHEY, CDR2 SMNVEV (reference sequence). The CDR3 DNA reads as TGTGCCAGCAGAGTACAGGGGGCCTCTAATTCACCCCTCCACTTT. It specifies CASRVQGASNSPLHF.

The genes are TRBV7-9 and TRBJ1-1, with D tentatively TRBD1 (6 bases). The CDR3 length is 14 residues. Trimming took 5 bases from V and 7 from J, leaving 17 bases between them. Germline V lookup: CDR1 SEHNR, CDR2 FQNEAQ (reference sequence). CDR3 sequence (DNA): TGTGCCAGCAGCCCCGGGGGGGCGCTTGTTGAAGCTTTCTTT. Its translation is CASSPGGALVEAFF.

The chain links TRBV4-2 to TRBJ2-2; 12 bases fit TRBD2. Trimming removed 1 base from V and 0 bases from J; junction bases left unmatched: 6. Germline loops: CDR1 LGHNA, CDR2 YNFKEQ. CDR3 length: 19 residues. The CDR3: CASSQAGLAGLPNTGELFF. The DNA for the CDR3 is TGTGCCAGCAGCCAAGCGGGACTAGCGGGCTTACCGAACACCGGGGAGCTGTTTTTT.